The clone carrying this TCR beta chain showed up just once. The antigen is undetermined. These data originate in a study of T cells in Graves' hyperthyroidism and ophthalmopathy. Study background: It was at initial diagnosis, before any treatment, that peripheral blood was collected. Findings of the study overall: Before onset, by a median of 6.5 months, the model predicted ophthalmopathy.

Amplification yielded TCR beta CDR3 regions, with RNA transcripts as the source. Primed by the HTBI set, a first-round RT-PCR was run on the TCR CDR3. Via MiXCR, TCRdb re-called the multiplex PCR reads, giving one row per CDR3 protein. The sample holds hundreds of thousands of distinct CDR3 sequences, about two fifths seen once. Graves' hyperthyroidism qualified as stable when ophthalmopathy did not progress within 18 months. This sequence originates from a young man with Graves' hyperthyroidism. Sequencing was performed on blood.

Here the CDR3 reads CASNYEGGSPLHF. The CDR3 nucleotides are TGTGCCAGCAATTACGAGGGCGGATCACCCCTCCACTTT. The genes are TRBV2 and TRBJ1-6; D unresolved. V lost 7 bases, J lost 10 bases, and 14 bases lay in between. The CDR3 is 13 residues long. Germline V CDR1 and CDR2: SNHLY, FYNNEI.